The present TCR beta chain was sequenced within a study of blood T cell repertoires in COVID-19 (dated by TCRdb to 2018 to 2020). General notes on the study: Collaborator samples came from the United States, Italy and Spain and covered acute and convalescent phases of COVID-19. Where available, HLA class I and class II types were obtained from metadata supplied by the sample provider rather than from assay-based typing. The repertoires were released in a freely available public database meant as a resource for research on the immune response to SARS-CoV-2. The prospective study material was composed of cDNA or gDNA derived from T cells, B-cell-depleted T cells, or PBMCs. The dataset comprised deeply sampled blood TCRbeta repertoires from subjects exposed to, actively infected with, or recovered from COVID-19. A de-identified subject ID, COVID-19 status, age in years and sex were almost always included in the sample metadata. Samples were obtained from the ongoing ImmuneRACE study (first 160 participants) and from about 1,300 subjects provided by 6 global collaborators.

Collaborating institutions collected whole blood in K2EDTA tubes following their own protocols. For TCRbeta analysis, collaborators shipped samples as frozen whole blood, isolated PBMCs, or DNA extracted from either of those sample types. The germline V gene provides CDR1 SGHTS and CDR2 YDEGEE. From the cysteine up to the phenylalanine, the CDR3 has a length of 15 residues. Only the CDR3 portion is preserved as DNA: 45 bases, with reading frame beginning at the first base. What the research found in general, with its limitations: The amount of clinical and demographic metadata varied by source and participant and was provided uncurated.

On this clone itself: The antigen it binds to is not known. Relative to the germline gene, one junction end is altered; a read error may explain this.

TCRbeta CDR3 regions were amplified from genomic DNA by means of the immunoSEQ Assay, a bias-controlled multiplex PCR. In the paper's pipeline: The number of nucleated cells in each sample was estimated from the amplification of reference gene primers within the assay. To quantify the absolute abundance of each unique TCRbeta CDR3 rearrangement, sequence reads were collapsed and filtered. For each sample, productive Simpson clonality was calculated as the square root of Simpson's diversity index over productive rearrangements. What TCRdb holds here is the immuneACCESS table cut down to in-frame rearrangements. Part of the clones is not present; checked against another copy, under half of the missing clones reflect an unresolved V gene, and the others are unexplained. V and J calls and clone size come straight from that table; D and trimming were deduced from the DNA. Present in this sample are fewer than 250,000 clones, roughly 80% of which were seen just once. About 7.2% of the sample rests with the top ten.

This clonotype was sampled from a man aged 55 to 70 with acute or convalescent COVID-19. Sequenced sample: peripheral blood. Recombination connected TRBV5-8 to TRBJ2-3, with TRBD1 as a weak D call on 6 bases. In nucleotide form, the sequence is TGTGCCAGTAGCTTGGCGGTCAGGGGAGCAGATACGCAGTATTTT. The translation is CASSLAVRGADTQYF.